This TCR beta chain derives from a study of T cell clonotyping in hematopoietic cell transplantation. Assay: immunoSEQ multiplex PCR; the TCRdb copy retains only in-frame clones and omits some. This sample carries several thousand clones, around 97% of them seen once, and the ten largest clones take about 2.4%. The CDR3 totals 15 residues. Deletions cut 2 bases from V and 0 bases from J, with 10 bases between. From germline, CDR1 is SGHTA and CDR2 FQGTGA. The chain joins TRBV7-3 to TRBJ1-2; no firm D call. This sequence originates from a male patient aged 60 to 75 who had an allogeneic stem cell transplant from a related donor, so the T cells may come from the graft donor. Some clones in this sample may be carry-over from other donors' samples. Sample: peripheral blood mononuclear cells, taken 100 days after allogeneic stem cell transplant. This chain's CDR3 is CASSLDAGPNYGYTF. The CDR3 DNA sequence: TGTGCCAGCAGCTTAGATGCAGGTCCTAACTATGGCTACACCTTC.